The present TCR beta chain was sequenced within a study of T-cell reconstitution after alpha-beta-depleted transplantation in children (dated by TCRdb to about 2016). Notes on the research overall: Using TCR repertoire profiling, the study followed T-cell immune reconstitution in a quantitative way in children after TCRalphabeta/CD19-depleted allogeneic hematopoietic cell transplantation.

Receptor amplification or capture employed PCR. The sample was run on an Illumina HiSeq 2500. TCR libraries were prepared with molecular barcoding, using unique molecular identifiers to normalize TCRbeta repertoire quantification. Using fastp trimming at Q25 and MiXCR clonotype assembly, TCRdb reanalyzed the public sequencing data and kept in-frame beta chains. Each CDR3 protein gets just one entry, which takes the most common genes and DNA from the rows behind it. This sample gives approximately 500,000 distinct CDR3 sequences in total; roughly a tenth of them show up just once. The biggest ten clones account for 2% to 2.5% of the sample. Study-level results and caveats: In some patients, high TCRbeta diversity at day 60 was attributed to recipient T cells and intrathymic progenitors that had survived conditioning. Over subsequent months, a decline in hyperexpanded clone frequencies was noted, and after one year, T-cell counts and TCRbeta diversity were mostly ascribed to newly produced T cells. The apparently early alphabetaT-cell count recovery about two months after transplant was reportedly dependent on only several hundred rapidly expanded clones derived from non-depleted graft cells.

Worth noting for this clonotype: The antigen it recognizes is unknown. The record has no base qualities; no much larger clone is one base away.

Counted from cysteine to phenylalanine, this CDR3 has 18 amino acids. Only the CDR3 portion is preserved as DNA: 54 bases, with reading frame beginning at the first base. The germline V gene provides CDR1 SGHAT and CDR2 FQNNGV. The germline V and J ends show losses of 0 bases and 3 bases respectively, and no gene match explains 12 bases of the junction. The meaning of the sample's treatment or condition label: allogeneic hematopoietic cell transplantation with graft depleted of TCRalphabeta T cells and CD19 B cells. The transplant recipients were children given TCRalphabeta/CD19-depleted allogeneic hematopoietic cell grafts.

The chain employs TRBV11-2 and TRBJ2-7, with 9 bases matching TRBD2. The sequence was obtained from a child aged 2-9 years with inherited bone marrow failure, due to receive a stem cell transplant. Sequenced here: PBMCs, sampled before TCRalphabeta/CD19-depleted stem cell transplant. The DNA sequence is TGTGCCAGCAGCTTAGAGGGAGGGGCTCTAGCGGGGTTCTACGAGCAGTACTTC. Translated, this gives CASSLEGGALAGFYEQYF.